This passage covers 18 T cell receptor beta chains from one sample sequenced in a study of sequential checkpoint blockade in melanoma. The treatment here: randomized to nivolumab then ipilimumab (arm A) or the reverse (arm B). This table comes from immunoSEQ multiplex PCR, and its TCRdb copy is limited to in-frame clones, with some not included. The data show roughly 12,000 clones, with 60% to 75% seen just once and over 20% held by the top ten. The specimen comprised CD8+ T cells sorted from blood (inferred from file names), sampled from a patient given nivolumab and ipilimumab in sequence. All receptors derive from a human donor with melanoma.

V gene TRBV5-1 combines with J gene TRBJ1-1; 8 nucleotides line up with TRBD1. The V and J ends lost 0 bases and 1 base, in that order; junction bases with no gene match: 5. Germline CDR1 and CDR2: SGHRS and YFSETQ. The CDR3 sequence is 16 residues long. The CDR3 DNA follows: TGCGCCAGCAGCTTGGGGACAGGGAAGGGGAACACTGAAGCTTTCTTT. Protein product: CASSLGTGKGNTEAFF.

This clone was seen only a few times. This chain uses TRBV11-2 with TRBJ2-7, with TRBD2 identical over 7 bases. The CDR3 is made up of 17 amino acids. Germline values: CDR1 SGHAT, CDR2 FQNNGV. With 5 bases clipped from V and 0 bases from J, the junction kept 13 bases outside the gene matches. In nucleotides, the CDR3 is TGTGCCAGCAGCCCCACTAGTGGCGGGGGTTTCTCCTACGAGCAGTACTTC. Its protein product is CASSPTSGGGFSYEQYF.

The DNA for the CDR3 is TGTGCCAGCAGCCCAGGAGGGGCCTACAATGAGCAGTTCTTC. It translates to CASSPGGAYNEQFF. V gene TRBV6-5 combines with J gene TRBJ2-1; D is possibly TRBD2 (6 bases). V lost 6 bases to trimming and J lost 2 bases, with 11 bases between them. The CDR3 is 14 residues long. Looked up from germline, CDR1 is MNHEY and CDR2 is SVGAGI.

This clone was observed a handful of times. CDR3 residues: CASSPPDRGSLTSEAFF. Written as DNA, the CDR3 is TGTGCCAGCAGCCCGCCTGACAGGGGGAGTCTAACAAGTGAAGCTTTCTTT. V gene TRBV28 combines with J gene TRBJ1-1; 9 bases line up with TRBD1. Germline V lookup: CDR1 MDHEN, CDR2 SYDVKM. J gave up 7 bases and V 6 bases, and 18 bases lay outside the gene matches. This CDR3 region has 17 residues.

In this sample, this clone turned up once. The chain links TRBV27 to TRBJ2-7, with a weak D call TRBD2 (5 bases). Deletions cut 6 bases from V and 0 bases from J, with 18 bases between. Per germline, CDR1 MNHEY and CDR2 SMNVEV (reference sequence). The CDR3 sequence is 16 residues long. CDR3 in amino acids: CASRRFLADSSYEQYF. The CDR3, as DNA: TGTGCCAGCAGGAGGTTCCTAGCCGATAGCTCCTACGAGCAGTACTTC.

This clone was detected a few times. The gene calls are TRBV11-2 and TRBJ2-1; perhaps TRBD2 as D (7 bases). This CDR3 spans 15 amino acids. Germline values: CDR1 SGHAT, CDR2 FQNNGV. V was cut by 1 base and J by 2 bases, with 9 bases left in between. The CDR3 spells CASSLGGGPYNEQFF. CDR3 nucleotide sequence: TGTGCCAGCAGCTTAGGCGGGGGCCCCTACAATGAGCAGTTCTTC.

The rearrangement joins TRBV5-8 to TRBJ2-7; TRBD1 is a possible D gene (5 bases). V was cut by 4 bases and J by 7 bases, with 9 bases left in between. Germline V gives CDR1 SGHTS, CDR2 YDEGEE. The CDR3 covers 11 residues. The CDR3 DNA is TGTGCCAGCAGCGCGGACATGGAGCAGTACTTC. It codes for CASSADMEQYF. Using reference TRBV5-8 and TRBJ2-7 for the parts outside the CDR3, the full variable domain is EAGVTQSPTHLIKTRGQQATLRCSPISGHTSVYWYQQALGLGLQFLLWYDEGEERNRGNFPPRFSGRQFPNYSSELNVNALELEDSALYLCASSADMEQYFGPGTRLTVT.

The chain is built from TRBV19 and TRBJ1-2; the match to TRBD1 covers 9 bases. Germline lookup yields CDR1 LNHDA and CDR2 SQIVND (reference sequence). The CDR3 is 15 amino acids. Unmatched junction bases numbered 2, after V lost 3 bases and J lost 0 bases. CDR3 in DNA: TGTGCCAGTAGTATGGACAGGGGATCTAACTATGGCTACACCTTC. It codes for CASSMDRGSNYGYTF.

V and J are TRBV9 and TRBJ1-4; a possible D gene is TRBD1 (5 bases). Trimming took off 0 bases at V and 6 bases at J, with 12 bases between the two ends. Germline lookup yields CDR1 SGDLS and CDR2 YYNGEE. This CDR3 is 15 amino acids long. The CDR3 protein is CASSVAAGLYEKLFF. The CDR3 DNA reads TGTGCCAGCAGCGTAGCGGCAGGGCTGTATGAAAAACTGTTTTTT.

The chain carries TRBV30 and TRBJ2-1; 7 nucleotides match TRBD2. V gave up 4 bases and J gave up 3 bases; unmatched junction bases: 3. CDR3 length: 13 residues. Germline V gene lookup returns CDR1 GTSNPN and CDR2 SVGIG (reference sequence). The CDR3 loop is CAWTGGIYNEQFF. CDR3 nucleotides: TGTGCCTGGACGGGGGGTATCTACAATGAGCAGTTCTTC.

The chain has TRBV5-1 and TRBJ2-1, with a tentative D call TRBD2 (6 bases). V lost 6 bases, J lost 1 base, and 11 bases lay in between. This CDR3 contains 14 residues. Germline-derived CDR1 and CDR2 are SGHRS and YFSETQ. Here the CDR3 reads CASTGTSSYNEQFF. The CDR3 DNA sequence: TGCGCCAGCACCGGGACTTCATCCTACAATGAGCAGTTCTTC.

The chain carries TRBV6-1 and TRBJ1-5; the D is unclear. CDR3 length: 12 amino acids. Deletions cut 6 bases from V and 8 bases from J, with 11 bases between. In germline, CDR1 is MNHNS, CDR2 SASEGT. For the CDR3, the DNA is TGTGCCAGCAGGAGCTCTTCGGAGCCCCAGCATTTT. Protein product: CASRSSSEPQHF.

The chain couples TRBV9 to TRBJ2-1, with 14 nucleotides matching TRBD2. The germline V gene encodes CDR1 SGDLS and CDR2 YYNGEE. The CDR3 extends over 16 amino acids. The trim removed 2 bases at V and 8 bases at J, leaving 6 bases unmatched. This chain's CDR3 is CASSVAGTSGGYEQFF. The CDR3 coding sequence is TGTGCCAGCAGCGTCGCCGGGACTAGCGGGGGCTATGAGCAGTTCTTC.

This clone turned up a few times. The chain has TRBV18 and TRBJ2-5; 8 bases align to TRBD1. Per the germline V gene, CDR1 is KGHSH and CDR2 is LQKENI. CDR3 length equals 14 residues. The V and J ends lost 5 bases and 3 bases, in that order; junction bases with no gene match: 5. The CDR3 region is CASSDRDRKETQYF. The CDR3 DNA is TGTGCCAGCTCAGACCGGGACAGGAAAGAGACCCAGTACTTC.

In its sample, this clone was seen once. This chain joins TRBV5-1 and TRBJ1-1; D remains ambiguous. This CDR3 comprises 15 residues. Germline V gene lookup returns CDR1 SGHRS and CDR2 YFSETQ. Between the trimmed V and J ends, which lost 0 bases and 0 bases, there was a span of 9 bases. The CDR3 spells CASSLAGSMNTEAFF. In DNA, the CDR3 is TGCGCCAGCAGCTTGGCAGGCAGCATGAACACTGAAGCTTTCTTT.

The chain is built from TRBV2 and TRBJ2-7; TRBD1 is a possible D gene (5 bases). The germline gives CDR1 SNHLY, CDR2 FYNNEI. The CDR3 runs to 14 residues. Trimming pared 2 bases from V and 5 bases from J, leaving 13 bases between. CDR3 region: CASSEKGFEDEQYF. The CDR3 DNA reads as TGTGCCAGCAGTGAAAAGGGGTTTGAGGACGAGCAGTACTTC. Full variable domain (rest looked up from reference TRBV2 and TRBJ2-7): EPEVTQTPSHQVTQMGQEVILRCVPISNHLYFYWYRQILGQKVEFLVSFYNNEISEKSEIFDDQFSVERPDGSNFTLKIRSTKLEDSAMYFCASSEKGFEDEQYFGPGTRLTVT.

J is TRBJ1-1 and V is TRBV27; 9 bases agree with TRBD1. The CDR3 has 14 amino acids. With V trimmed by 3 bases and J by 7 bases, 6 bases remained unmatched. Germline V gene lookup returns CDR1 MNHEY and CDR2 SMNVEV (reference sequence). Here the CDR3 DNA reads TGTGCCAGCAGTTTCGGGACAGGGATAGGTGAAGCTTTCTTT. This encodes CASSFGTGIGEAFF.

A few counts support this clone. CDR3 coding DNA: TGCGCCAGCAGCCAGGGGACAGGGAAGGGCTATAATTCACCCCTCCACTTT. The encoded protein is CASSQGTGKGYNSPLHF. V usage is TRBV4-3 and J usage is TRBJ1-6; 9 bases align to TRBD1. Per the germline V gene, CDR1 is LGHNA and CDR2 is YSLEER. CDR3 length: 17 residues. J was trimmed by 3 bases and V by 3 bases; bases with no gene match: 6.